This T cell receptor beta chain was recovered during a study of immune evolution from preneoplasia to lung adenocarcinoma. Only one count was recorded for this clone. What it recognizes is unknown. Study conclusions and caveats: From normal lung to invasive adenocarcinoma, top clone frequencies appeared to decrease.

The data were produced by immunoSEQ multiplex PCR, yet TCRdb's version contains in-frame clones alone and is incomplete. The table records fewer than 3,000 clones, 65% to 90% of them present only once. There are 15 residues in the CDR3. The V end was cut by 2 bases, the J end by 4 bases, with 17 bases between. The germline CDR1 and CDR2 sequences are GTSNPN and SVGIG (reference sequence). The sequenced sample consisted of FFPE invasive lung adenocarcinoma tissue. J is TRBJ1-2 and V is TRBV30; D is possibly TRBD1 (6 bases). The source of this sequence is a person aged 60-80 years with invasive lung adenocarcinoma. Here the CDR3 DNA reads TGTGCCTGGAGTCAAAACGGGGGGGGCGGCTATGGCTACACCTTC. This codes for CAWSQNGGGGYGYTF.